Presented here are 7 T cell receptor beta chains from one specimen sequenced in a study of early T cells in non-severe SARS-CoV-2 infection. TCRdb independently ran MiXCR on the 5' RACE reads; one entry per CDR3 protein. The data hold 65,000 to 90,000 distinct CDR3 sequences, with 9.5% to 15% observed a single time. The sequenced sample consisted of whole blood. Receptors originate from an adult who was a healthcare worker with PCR-confirmed SARS-CoV-2 infection or an uninfected control (not recorded which).

The chain carries TRBV29-1 and TRBJ1-1, with 7 bases fitting TRBD1. The CDR3 loop spans 12 amino acids. V was pared by 7 bases and J by 1 base, with 3 bases of the junction left unmatched. Germline values: CDR1 SQVTM, CDR2 ANQGSEA. The CDR3, as DNA: TGCAGCGCGGGGACAGAGAACACTGAAGCTTTCTTT. This gives the protein CSAGTENTEAFF.

The chain employs TRBV11-2 and TRBJ2-7, with D perhaps being TRBD1 or TRBD2 (5 bases each). This CDR3 is 16 amino acids long. Germline-derived CDR1 and CDR2 are SGHAT and FQNNGV. With 4 bases removed from V and 5 bases from J, the gap between germline ends came to 21 bases. The CDR3 spells CASSYQSGAELDEQYF. CDR3 coding DNA: TGTGCCAGCAGCTATCAGTCCGGGGCTGAGCTTGACGAGCAGTACTTC. The complete variable domain, with remaining parts taken from reference TRBV11-2 and TRBJ2-7, reads EAGVAQSPRYKIIEKRQSVAFWCNPISGHATLYWYQQILGQGPKLLIQFQNNGVVDDSQLPKDRFSAERLKGVDSTLKIQPAKLEDSAVYLCASSYQSGAELDEQYFGPGTRLTVT.

Only a few counts were recorded for this clonotype. The chain joins TRBV10-3 to TRBJ1-6; D gene unclear. CDR1 ENHRY and CDR2 SYGVKD come from the germline V gene. V was shortened by 0 bases and J by 7 bases, with 16 bases between the two germline ends. The CDR3 totals 17 residues. The CDR3 sequence is CAISESPQEPRNSPLHF. CDR3 sequence (DNA): TGTGCCATCAGTGAGTCCCCTCAGGAGCCAAGAAATTCACCCCTCCACTTT.

This clonotype has a count of ten or more. The V and J genes are TRBV23-1 and TRBJ2-7; no clear D gene. TRBV23-1 is sorted into the ORF group, with uncertain function. Deletions cut 3 bases from V and 9 bases from J, with 30 bases between. The CDR3 extends over 18 amino acids. The CDR3 sequence: CASSQCSPSGHLHLGQYF. Written as DNA, the CDR3 is TGCGCCAGCAGTCAGTGCTCTCCCTCCGGTCACCTTCATCTCGGGCAGTACTTC.

Note on this clonotype: Given a much more abundant clone one base away, this may be a read error. The V and J genes are TRBV7-8 and TRBJ2-1; perhaps D is TRBD1 or TRBD2 (5 bases each). CDR1 is SGHVS, CDR2 FQNEAQ, per germline. The CDR3 spans 15 residues. CDR3 loop: CANSLEGNPYNEQFF. In nucleotides, the CDR3 is TGTGCCAACAGCTTAGAGGGGAATCCCTACAATGAGCAGTTCTTC.

This clonotype appeared many times. The V and J genes are TRBV6-2 or TRBV6-3 and TRBJ2-5, with D possibly TRBD1 on 5 matching bases. In germline, CDR1 is MNHEY, CDR2 SVGEGT. The CDR3 runs to 14 residues. Trimming took 5 bases from V and 1 from J, leaving 11 bases between them. Here the CDR3 DNA reads TGTGCCAGCAGTCCAGGGATTCGCCAAGAGACCCAGTACTTC. Encoded protein: CASSPGIRQETQYF.

This clonotype was detected a few times. V is TRBV2 and J is TRBJ2-1; weak D call: TRBD2 (5 bases). This CDR3 has 14 amino acids. The germline CDR1 and CDR2 sequences are SNHLY and FYNNEI. Trimming pared 7 bases from V and 0 bases from J, leaving 10 bases between. The CDR3 sequence: CASMRGHSYNEQFF. CDR3 DNA sequence: TGTGCCAGCATGCGCGGGCACTCCTACAATGAGCAGTTCTTC.